This passage covers 26 T cell receptor beta chains from one sample sequenced in a study of blood T cell repertoires in COVID-19. Repertoires were generated with immunoSEQ multiplex PCR, while TCRdb's copy carries only in-frame clones and drops some. Of some 220,000 clones in the sample, over 80% are singletons; the top ten hold 5.5%. Sequenced: peripheral blood. Receptors were obtained from a human donor in a cohort sampled during active COVID-19.

This chain connects TRBV5-1 to TRBJ1-2, with D possibly TRBD1 on 6 matching bases. Deletions cut 0 bases from V and 5 bases from J, with 11 bases between. Germline V gene data show CDR1 as SGHRS and CDR2 as YFSETQ. This CDR3 is 14 amino acids long. The CDR3 region is CASSLEDSRYGYTF. CDR3 DNA sequence: TGCGCCAGCAGCTTGGAGGACAGTCGGTATGGCTACACCTTC.

This chain uses TRBV6-6 with TRBJ1-5, with TRBD1 matching over 8 bases. The V gene's germline CDR1 is MNHNY and CDR2 SVGAGI (reference sequence). The J segment lost 7 bases and the V segment lost 4 bases, leaving 6 bases of the junction unmatched. This CDR3 spans 14 amino acids. CDR3 in amino acids: CASSSRTGSQPQHF. The CDR3 DNA reads as TGTGCCAGCAGTTCCAGGACAGGGAGCCAGCCCCAGCATTTT.

In its sample, this clone was seen once. This chain connects TRBV14 to TRBJ2-6; D not certain. Trimming removed 6 bases at V and 2 bases at J, with 5 bases between. This CDR3 has 13 residues. Germline CDR1 and CDR2: SGHDN and FVKESK. The CDR3 nucleotides are TGTGCCAGCAGTCGGGCTGGGGCCAACGTCCTGACTTTC. Amino acid sequence: CASSRAGANVLTF. Drawing the rest from reference TRBV14 and TRBJ2-6, the complete variable domain is EAGVTQFPSHSVIEKGQTVTLRCDPISGHDNLYWYRRVMGKEIKFLLHFVKESKQDESGMPNNRFLAERTGGTYSTLKVQPAELEDSGVYFCASSRAGANVLTFGAGSRLTVL.

V usage is TRBV27 and J usage is TRBJ2-5, with D maybe TRBD1 (6 bases). This CDR3 has 13 amino acids. The V end was cut by 6 bases, the J end by 2 bases, with 10 bases between. CDR1 is MNHEY, CDR2 SMNVEV, per germline (reference sequence). The CDR3, as DNA: TGTGCCAGCAGAAGGGGGTTACAAGAGACCCAGTACTTC. Residues: CASRRGLQETQYF.

The gene calls are TRBV3-1 (or the pseudogene TRBV3-2) and TRBJ2-3; D unclear. The V gene lost 0 bases and the J gene lost 2 bases, with 12 bases spanning the gap. The CDR3 loop spans 16 amino acids. The germline V gene encodes CDR1 LGHDT and CDR2 YNNKEL (reference sequence). The CDR3 DNA follows: TGTGCCAGCAGCCAAGATCCAGGCGCCACCACAGATACGCAGTATTTT. Protein sequence: CASSQDPGATTDTQYF.

The V and J genes are TRBV7-2 and TRBJ2-2; tentative D call: TRBD2 (6 bases). CDR3 length: 17 residues. Trimming left V 1 base short and J 4 bases short, with 16 bases between. Germline assignment: CDR1 SGHTA and CDR2 FQGNSA. The CDR3 is CASSLVGGPTRTGELFF. In DNA, the CDR3 is TGTGCCAGCAGCTTAGTGGGGGGTCCGACCCGCACCGGGGAGCTGTTTTTT.

The J gene is TRBJ2-4, the V gene TRBV19; a weak D match, TRBD2 (5 bases). The germline CDR1 and CDR2 sequences are LNHDA and SQIVND (reference sequence). Between the trimmed V and J ends, which lost 8 bases and 0 bases, there was a span of 14 bases. The CDR3 consists of 15 residues. CDR3 bases: TGTGCCAGTCAATTCGGGGTACTAGCCAAAAACATTCAGTACTTC. It is translated as CASQFGVLAKNIQYF.

The chain combines TRBV7-2 with TRBJ2-1, with a tentative D call TRBD2 (5 bases). V was shortened by 1 base and J by 4 bases, with 14 bases between the two germline ends. Germline CDR1 is SGHTA and CDR2 is FQGNSA. The CDR3 contains 16 residues. The CDR3 loop reads CASSLEVGRMYNEQFF. DNA of the CDR3: TGTGCCAGCAGCTTAGAGGTGGGGAGAATGTACAATGAGCAGTTCTTC.

This chain links TRBV6-2 or TRBV6-3 with TRBJ2-1, with 7 bases that match TRBD1. In germline, CDR1 is MNHEY, CDR2 SVGEGT. This CDR3 is 13 amino acids long. The V segment lost 6 bases and the J segment 14 bases; nucleotides outside the gene matches: 13. The CDR3 reads CASSRARDRSEFF. CDR3 DNA sequence: TGTGCCAGCAGCCGAGCCCGGGACAGATCGGAGTTCTTC.

This chain links TRBV5-4 with TRBJ2-7; 8 bases fit TRBD1. V dropped 3 bases and J dropped 1; count of bases not matched to a gene: 3. Germline CDR1 and CDR2: SGHNT and YYREEE (reference sequence). The CDR3 contains 14 residues. The CDR3 loop reads CASSSRDRSYEQYF. In DNA form, the CDR3 reads TGTGCCAGCAGCTCCCGGGACAGGTCCTACGAGCAGTACTTC.

In the case of this clone: Other nucleotide sequences from this sample produce the same CDR3. The genes are TRBV12-3 or TRBV12-4 and TRBJ1-2; D is undetermined. The V gene lost 3 bases and the J gene lost 4 bases, with 9 bases spanning the gap. This CDR3 spans 13 amino acids. CDR3 in amino acids: CASSLRQFYGYTF. The CDR3 DNA reads TGTGCCAGCAGTTTGCGGCAGTTCTATGGCTACACCTTC.

This clone was picked up one time. This chain connects TRBV24-1 to TRBJ2-1; D is unresolved. The germline V gene encodes CDR1 KGHDR and CDR2 SFDVKD. The CDR3 consists of 13 residues. V gave up 6 bases and J gave up 7 bases, with 12 bases separating them. Here the CDR3 reads CATSTFLENEQFF. The CDR3 nucleotides read TGTGCCACCAGTACTTTCCTTGAGAATGAGCAGTTCTTC.

The rearrangement uses TRBV29-1 and TRBJ2-6; 10 bases map to TRBD1. Per the germline V gene, CDR1 is SQVTM and CDR2 is ANQGSEA. V dropped 6 bases and J dropped 4; count of bases not matched to a gene: 15. The CDR3 extends over 18 amino acids. The DNA of the CDR3 is TGCAGCGTGTCAGCAGCGACAGGGGGCGCGGGAGGGGCCAACGTCCTGACTTTC. Its protein product is CSVSAATGGAGGANVLTF.

This clone was recorded once. The rearrangement joins TRBV6-5 to TRBJ2-4; 7 bases align to TRBD1. Unmatched junction bases numbered 10, after V lost 5 bases and J lost 6 bases. The germline V gene has CDR1 MNHEY and CDR2 SVGAGI. The CDR3 runs 15 residues. CDR3 residues: CASSRDTNRGNIQYF. The DNA of the CDR3 is TGTGCCAGCAGTCGGGACACCAACAGGGGAAACATTCAGTACTTC.

The J gene is TRBJ2-1, the V gene TRBV2, with D perhaps TRBD1 (6 bases). V lost 5 bases and J lost 3, with 8 bases in between. The CDR3 contains 13 residues. Germline V gene lookup returns CDR1 SNHLY and CDR2 FYNNEI. The CDR3 here is CASSQGIYNEQFF. For the CDR3, the DNA is TGTGCCAGCAGTCAGGGGATCTACAATGAGCAGTTCTTC.

This sequence joins TRBV29-1 and TRBJ1-1; possibly TRBD1 for D (5 bases). Trimming stripped 7 bases from V and 0 bases from J, with 9 bases between. Germline V gene data show CDR1 as SQVTM and CDR2 as ANQGSEA. The CDR3 runs 12 residues. The CDR3: CSDDSMNTEAFF. Here the CDR3 DNA reads TGCAGCGACGACAGTATGAACACTGAAGCTTTCTTT.

This chain links TRBV4-1 with TRBJ2-1; D gene ambiguous. V lost 4 bases and J 6 bases, leaving 7 bases between the germline ends. This CDR3 region has 12 residues. Looked up from germline, CDR1 is MGHRA and CDR2 is YSYEKL. CDR3 in DNA: TGCGCCAGCAGCCCCGCGGCCAATGAGCAGTTCTTC. Amino acid sequence: CASSPAANEQFF.

The chain recombines TRBV19 with TRBJ1-6; 8 bases fit TRBD1. CDR1 is LNHDA and CDR2 is SQIVND in the germline V gene (reference sequence). V dropped 3 bases and J dropped 7; count of bases not matched to a gene: 5. The CDR3 is 15 residues long. The CDR3 coding sequence is TGTGCCAGTAGTATCCAGGGGGCTTACAATTCACCCCTCCACTTT. This sequence encodes CASSIQGAYNSPLHF.

In this sample, this clone turned up a few times. The gene calls are TRBV14 and TRBJ2-1; 9 bases line up with TRBD1. The V and J ends lost 6 bases and 9 bases, in that order; junction bases with no gene match: 12. Germline CDR1 reads SGHDN; CDR2 reads FVKESK. This CDR3 is built from 15 residues. The CDR3 DNA is TGTGCCAGCAGAGAAACGTACAGGGGGCAGCGTGAGCAGTTCTTC. Translated: CASRETYRGQREQFF.

The chain uses TRBV9 and TRBJ1-6; no clear D gene. Germline CDR1 reads SGDLS; CDR2 reads YYNGEE. The CDR3 length is 14 residues. With 0 bases removed from V and 5 bases from J, the gap between germline ends came to 6 bases. The CDR3 sequence is CASSVDGNNSPLHF. The CDR3 DNA follows: TGTGCCAGCAGCGTAGACGGGAATAATTCACCCCTCCACTTT.

The chain uses TRBV5-4 and TRBJ1-2; maybe TRBD1 (6 bases). The CDR3 has 14 amino acids. Germline assignment: CDR1 SGHNT and CDR2 YYREEE (reference sequence). Trimming took 4 bases from V and 3 from J, leaving 13 bases between them. This CDR3 is CASSTPAGDYGYTF. CDR3 bases: TGTGCCAGCAGCACCCCGGCAGGGGACTATGGCTACACCTTC.

The chain carries TRBV5-1 and TRBJ1-2; weak D call: TRBD1 (6 bases). V lost 2 bases, J lost 3 bases, and 8 bases lay in between. The CDR3 runs 13 residues. Germline CDR1 is SGHRS and CDR2 is YFSETQ. CDR3 in amino acids: CASSFEGDYGYTF. The CDR3 bases are TGCGCCAGCAGCTTCGAGGGGGACTATGGCTACACCTTC.

The chain employs TRBV28 and TRBJ2-6; TRBD1 is a possible D gene (6 bases). Germline CDR1 is MDHEN and CDR2 is SYDVKM. The CDR3 totals 15 residues. Trimming stripped 6 bases from V and 4 bases from J, with 13 bases between. The CDR3 is CASSLRGAGANVLTF. Written as DNA, the CDR3 is TGTGCCAGCAGCCTCAGGGGAGCAGGGGCCAACGTCCTGACTTTC.

This clone appeared once. The chain combines TRBV7-2 with TRBJ2-3; D possibly corresponds to TRBD2 (6 bases). The CDR3 loop spans 17 amino acids. V was trimmed by 6 bases and J by 4 bases, leaving 23 bases between them. The germline V gene encodes CDR1 SGHTA and CDR2 FQGNSA. The CDR3 DNA reads TGTGCCAGCAGTCCCGCCGCGACTAGATGGCCTCCAGATACGCAGTATTTT. Translation: CASSPAATRWPPDTQYF.

The chain employs TRBV7-9 and TRBJ2-3; no reliable D call. The ends were cut back, 5 bases at V and 6 bases at J, with 15 bases in the middle. The CDR3 is 14 residues long. Per germline, CDR1 SEHNR and CDR2 FQNEAQ (reference sequence). CDR3 sequence (DNA): TGTGCCAGCAGCCCCTCTACGAATTGGGATACGCAGTATTTT. This codes for CASSPSTNWDTQYF.

DNA of the CDR3: TGTGCCAGCGGAGTGCACAGGGGTGACTATGGCTACACCTTC. This encodes CASGVHRGDYGYTF. The chain recombines TRBV6-5 with TRBJ1-2, with TRBD1 identical over 7 bases. The CDR3 extends over 14 amino acids. J was trimmed by 3 bases and V by 8 bases; bases with no gene match: 9. CDR1 is MNHEY and CDR2 is SVGAGI in the germline V gene.